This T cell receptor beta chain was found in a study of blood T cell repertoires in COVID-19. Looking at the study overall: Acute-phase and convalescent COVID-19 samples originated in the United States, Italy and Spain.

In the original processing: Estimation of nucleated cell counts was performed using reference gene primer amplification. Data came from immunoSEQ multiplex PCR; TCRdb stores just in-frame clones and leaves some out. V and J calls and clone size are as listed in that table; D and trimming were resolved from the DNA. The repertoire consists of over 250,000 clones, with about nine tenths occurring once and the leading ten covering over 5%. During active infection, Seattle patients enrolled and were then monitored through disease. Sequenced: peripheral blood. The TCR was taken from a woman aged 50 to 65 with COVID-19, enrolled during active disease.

The CDR3, as DNA: TGTGCCTGGAGTGGACGGGGGACAGGGCGAGGCACCGGGGAGCTGTTTTTT. It codes for CAWSGRGTGRGTGELFF. The chain employs TRBV30 and TRBJ2-2; 9 bases match TRBD1. The CDR3 runs 17 residues. The V and J ends lost 1 base and 4 bases, in that order; junction bases with no gene match: 10. Germline lookup yields CDR1 GTSNPN and CDR2 SVGIG (reference sequence).